This TCR beta chain appears in the sequencing data of a study of CD8 T cells in Susac syndrome. This clonotype was detected once. Reverse transcription used about 0.45 to 1 ug RNA and random hexamers. Each CDR3 protein is one row after TCRdb ran MiXCR on the immunoSEQ multiplex PCR reads. This table holds around 100,000 distinct CDR3 sequences, 95% found once. Sequencing used CD8+ T cells from PBMCs. The source is a human donor with Susac syndrome.

DNA of the CDR3: TGTGCCACCAGTGATTTGGGTGGCAGCCATGAGCAGTTCTTC. Its translation: CATSDLGGSHEQFF. The chain is built from TRBV24-1 and TRBJ2-1; D is unclear. Trimming pared 0 bases from V and 8 bases from J, leaving 10 bases between. This CDR3 is built from 14 residues. Germline values: CDR1 KGHDR, CDR2 SFDVKD.